The table lists the clone carrying this TCR beta chain with many counts. Antigen unknown. This record belongs to a study of regulatory T cells in long-lasting Graves disease. Notes on the study in general: Persistent Graves' cases showed lower TCR diversity than newly diagnosed cases.

Stated time point: newly diagnosed GD, antithyroid drugs for less than 3 months. The TCR library was prepared using RNA isolated from PBMCs. Germline assignment: CDR1 DFQATT and CDR2 SNEGSKA (reference sequence). The J segment lost 3 bases and the V segment lost 6 bases, leaving 5 bases of the junction unmatched. CDR3 length: 13 residues. Building the TCR beta libraries relied on iRepertoire HTBI primers, and CDR3 regions underwent Arm-PCR. TCRdb ran MiXCR on the multiplex PCR reads and lists one entry per CDR3 protein. The sample holds hundreds of thousands of distinct CDR3 sequences, about 16% seen once. The same sample was also studied in work on T cells in Graves' hyperthyroidism and ophthalmopathy.

This clonotype originated in a man between 18 and 29 years old with Graves disease. V gene TRBV20-1 combines with J gene TRBJ2-1; 7 bases are shared with TRBD1. Sequenced material: peripheral blood mononuclear cells (PBMCs), taken at new diagnosis, from a patient treated with antithyroid drugs. CDR3 DNA sequence: TGCAGTGCGAACAGGGGACGCTACAATGAGCAGTTCTTC. Its protein product is CSANRGRYNEQFF.